The following is a T cell receptor (beta chain) sequence with its context. As handled by the study authors: Nucleated cell number was recorded as an estimate derived from reference gene primer amplification. Method: immunoSEQ multiplex PCR; TCRdb's copy keeps in-frame clones and lacks some. V and J calls and clone size are given by that table; D and trimming were obtained from the DNA. The sample carries some 400,000 clones, 80% to 90% recorded once. The data were obtained in a study of blood T cell repertoires in COVID-19. In the study overall: PBMCs, B-cell-depleted T cells, or T cells were the source of the cDNA or gDNA that made up the material.

The CDR3 has 13 amino acids. V gave up 5 bases and J gave up 6 bases, with 14 bases separating them. Germline values: CDR1 GTSNPN, CDR2 SVGIG (reference sequence). Clinical history as reported by participants underpinned cohort assignment. Two negative PCRs, clearance, or symptom resolution had been documented for recovered Cohort 3 donors. This chain joins TRBV30 and TRBJ1-5; TRBD1 might be the D (6 bases). Sequences were obtained from PBMCs or T cells enriched from blood (not recorded which). The clonotype comes from a man aged 25 to 45 who had recovered from COVID-19. The CDR3 is CAWGTGLGQPQHF. CDR3 nucleotide sequence: TGTGCCTGGGGAACAGGGTTAGGTCAGCCCCAGCATTTT.